The 18 T cell receptor beta chains reported below all come from one sample, sequenced in a study of T cell responses to AZD1222 COVID-19 vaccine. The repertoire was sequenced with immunoSEQ multiplex PCR; TCRdb's copy has only in-frame clones and lacks some. The sample includes 130,000 to 150,000 clones, 80% to 90% of them seen just once. Here the sequenced sample was peripheral blood, taken on day 0 of AZD1222 vaccination. These receptors were obtained from an adult in good health.

The chain couples TRBV7-8 to TRBJ1-4; D possibly corresponds to TRBD1 (5 bases). V was cut by 2 bases and J by 2 bases, with 12 bases left in between. Germline values: CDR1 SGHVS, CDR2 FQNEAQ. The CDR3 contains 16 residues. CDR3 nucleotide sequence: TGTGCCAGCAGCTTACAGGGAAGGGCGACTAATGAAAAACTGTTTTTT. As protein: CASSLQGRATNEKLFF.

V and J are TRBV7-9 and TRBJ2-1; a possible D gene is TRBD2 (5 bases). The CDR3 sequence is 14 residues long. Per the germline V gene, CDR1 is SEHNR and CDR2 is FQNEAQ (reference sequence). The V gene lost 0 bases and the J gene lost 3 bases, with 6 bases spanning the gap. The CDR3 protein is CASSLAAGYNEQFF. In DNA form, the CDR3 reads TGTGCCAGCAGCTTAGCGGCGGGCTACAATGAGCAGTTCTTC.

The CDR3 DNA is TGTGCCAGCAGTTACACCGGGACGGCTATTCGTGGCTACACCTTC. Translating it yields CASSYTGTAIRGYTF. V usage is TRBV6-5 and J usage is TRBJ1-2, with a weak D call TRBD1 (5 bases). Germline V CDR1 and CDR2: MNHEY, SVGAGI. The CDR3 extends over 15 amino acids. V was pared by 2 bases and J by 7 bases, with 17 bases between.

The V and J genes are TRBV24-1 and TRBJ2-1; D uncertain. CDR3 length: 14 amino acids. The germline V gene has CDR1 KGHDR and CDR2 SFDVKD. The V and J ends lost 4 bases and 0 bases respectively, with 6 bases between them. CDR3 nucleotide sequence: TGTGCCACCAGTGACCCGAGCTCCTACAATGAGCAGTTCTTC. Residues: CATSDPSSYNEQFF.

The chain links TRBV7-9 to TRBJ2-6; possibly TRBD1 for D (5 bases). The germline CDR1 and CDR2 sequences are SEHNR and FQNEAQ (reference sequence). This CDR3 spans 18 amino acids. V was clipped by 2 bases and J by 0 bases, with 14 bases between them. CDR3 in amino acids: CASSLYRTYFSGANVLTF. For the CDR3, the DNA is TGTGCCAGCAGCTTATACAGGACCTACTTCTCTGGGGCCAACGTCCTGACTTTC.

This clone appeared a few times. The chain has TRBV5-4 and TRBJ2-1; TRBD2 might be the D (5 bases). Germline values: CDR1 SGHNT, CDR2 YYREEE (reference sequence). The CDR3 totals 16 residues. V lost 4 bases, J lost 2 bases, and 16 bases lay in between. For the CDR3, the DNA is TGTGCCAGCAGCCCTATGGCCAGCGGTACCTACAATGAGCAGTTCTTC. Its protein product is CASSPMASGTYNEQFF.

The chain recombines TRBV30 with TRBJ2-7, with a tentative D call TRBD2 (6 bases). Germline lookup yields CDR1 GTSNPN and CDR2 SVGIG (reference sequence). The CDR3 loop spans 16 amino acids. V was clipped by 2 bases and J by 2 bases, with 19 bases between them. CDR3 protein: CAWSPLGAGMPYEQYF. The CDR3 coding sequence is TGTGCCTGGAGTCCGCTGGGCGCGGGGATGCCCTACGAGCAGTACTTC. Complete variable domain (other parts from reference TRBV30 and TRBJ2-7): SQTIHQWPATLVQPVGSPLSLECTVEGTSNPNLYWYRQAAGRGLQLLFYSVGIGQISSEVPQNLSASRPQDRQFILSSKKLLLSDSGFYLCAWSPLGAGMPYEQYFGPGTRLTVT.

The chain combines TRBV5-5 with TRBJ1-1; 8 nucleotides match TRBD1. J gave up 1 base and V 2 bases, and 7 bases lay outside the gene matches. The CDR3 sequence is 16 residues long. Germline V lookup: CDR1 SGHKS, CDR2 YYEKEE (reference sequence). CDR3 residues: CASSFREDRANTEAFF. The CDR3 region has the DNA TGTGCCAGCAGCTTTAGGGAGGACAGGGCGAACACTGAAGCTTTCTTT.

This clone was recorded once. The chain carries TRBV28 and TRBJ1-2; no definite D call. The germline V and J ends were trimmed by 8 bases and 1 base, with 23 bases remaining between them. The CDR3 extends over 17 amino acids. Germline CDR1 is MDHEN and CDR2 is SYDVKM. As DNA, the CDR3 is TGTGCCAGCGTATCCTTCCCCGATTGGGCCGGTAACTATGGCTACACCTTC. Protein sequence: CASVSFPDWAGNYGYTF.

This chain uses TRBV19 with TRBJ1-1; TRBD1 matches 9 bases. CDR1 LNHDA and CDR2 SQIVND come from the germline V gene (reference sequence). Germline trimming cut 1 base from V and 2 bases from J; bases unmatched to any gene: 8. The CDR3 is 17 amino acids. CDR3 protein: CASSIVPTGGTNTEAFF. CDR3 sequence (DNA): TGTGCCAGTAGTATAGTACCGACAGGGGGGACCAACACTGAAGCTTTCTTT.

The V call is TRBV12-3 or TRBV12-4, the J call TRBJ1-2; D is possibly TRBD1 (5 bases). With 4 bases removed from V and 8 bases from J, the gap between germline ends came to 14 bases. This CDR3 comprises 13 residues. CDR3: CASSYSGTSGYTF. The CDR3 region has the DNA TGTGCCAGCAGTTATTCCGGGACTAGCGGCTACACCTTC.

The gene calls are TRBV15 and TRBJ1-4; TRBD1 agrees at 8 bases. This CDR3 region has 14 residues. V shed 3 bases, J shed 4 bases, and the junction held 1 base outside the gene matches. Germline V CDR1 and CDR2: LNHNV, YYDKDF (reference sequence). The CDR3 region is CATSRDRVNEKLFF. CDR3 in DNA: TGTGCCACCAGCAGGGACAGGGTTAATGAAAAACTGTTTTTT.

The chain combines TRBV28 with TRBJ1-2, with D hard to call. V was cut by 3 bases and J by 3 bases, with 2 bases left in between. This CDR3 is built from 11 residues. Looked up from germline, CDR1 is MDHEN and CDR2 is SYDVKM. For the CDR3, the DNA is TGTGCCAGCAGTTTGCACTATGGCTACACCTTC. Protein product: CASSLHYGYTF.

The chain links TRBV7-2 to TRBJ1-4; 7 nucleotides agree with TRBD1. Trimming took 4 bases from V and 9 from J; bases not matched to a gene: 11. The CDR3 has 15 amino acids. The germline gives CDR1 SGHTA, CDR2 FQGNSA. This chain's CDR3 is CASSSTAGGWKKLFF. CDR3 coding DNA: TGTGCCAGCAGCTCGACCGCAGGGGGTTGGAAAAAACTGTTTTTT. Looking up the rest from reference TRBV7-2 and TRBJ1-4 gives the full variable domain: GAGVSQSPSNKVTEKGKDVELRCDPISGHTALYWYRQSLGQGLEFLIYFQGNSAPDKSGLPSDRFSAERTGGSVSTLTIQRTQQEDSAVYLCASSSTAGGWKKLFFGSGTQLSVL.

CDR3 region: CASSQYRGPYEQYF. The CDR3 DNA sequence: TGTGCCAGCAGCCAATACAGGGGGCCCTACGAGCAGTACTTC. This sequence joins TRBV6-5 and TRBJ2-7; 9 bases are a match to TRBD1. With 6 bases clipped from V and 2 bases from J, the junction kept 5 bases outside the gene matches. The germline gives CDR1 MNHEY, CDR2 SVGAGI. CDR3 length: 14 amino acids.

The rearrangement uses TRBV30 and TRBJ1-1, with D perhaps matching TRBD1 (5 bases). The CDR3 loop spans 13 amino acids. V was shortened by 4 bases and J by 7 bases, with 16 bases between the two germline ends. CDR1 GTSNPN and CDR2 SVGIG come from the germline V gene (reference sequence). CDR3 nucleotides: TGTGCCTGGACTCCGGGGCCAAGCAGTGAAGCTTTCTTT. This encodes CAWTPGPSSEAFF.

The V gene is TRBV3-1 (or the pseudogene TRBV3-2), the J gene TRBJ1-4, with 8 bases aligning to TRBD1. Germline V gives CDR1 LGHDT, CDR2 YNNKEL (reference sequence). There are 17 residues in the CDR3. Trimming took 5 bases from V and 2 from J; bases not matched to a gene: 10. The CDR3 DNA is TGTGCCAGCAGCTCTACAGGGGGGGGAAGGACTAATGAAAAACTGTTTTTT. Amino acid sequence: CASSSTGGGRTNEKLFF.

The CDR3 region is CASKVGRGGNEQFF. The CDR3 DNA sequence: TGTGCCAGCAAGGTAGGGCGGGGGGGCAATGAGCAGTTCTTC. This rearrangement joins TRBV11-2 to TRBJ2-1, with 9 bases aligning to TRBD2. CDR1 SGHAT and CDR2 FQNNGV come from the germline V gene. The CDR3 consists of 14 residues. V was pared by 7 bases and J by 6 bases, with 7 bases of the junction left unmatched.